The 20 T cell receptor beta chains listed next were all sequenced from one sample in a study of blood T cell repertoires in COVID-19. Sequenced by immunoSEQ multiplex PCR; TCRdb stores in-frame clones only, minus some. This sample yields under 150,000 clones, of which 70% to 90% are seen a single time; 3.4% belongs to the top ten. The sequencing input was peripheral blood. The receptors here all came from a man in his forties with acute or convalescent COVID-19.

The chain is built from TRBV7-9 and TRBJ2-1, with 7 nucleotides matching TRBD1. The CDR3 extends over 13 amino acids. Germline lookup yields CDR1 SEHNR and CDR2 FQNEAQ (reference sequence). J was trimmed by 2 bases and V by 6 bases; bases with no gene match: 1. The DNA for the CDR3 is TGTGCCAGCAGAGACAGGGCCTACAATGAGCAGTTCTTC. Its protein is CASRDRAYNEQFF.

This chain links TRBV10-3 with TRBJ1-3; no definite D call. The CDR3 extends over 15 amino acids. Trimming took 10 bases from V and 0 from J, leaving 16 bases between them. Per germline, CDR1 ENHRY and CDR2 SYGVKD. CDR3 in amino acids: CASWPFADSGNTIYF. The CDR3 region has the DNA TGTGCCAGTTGGCCATTTGCCGACTCTGGAAACACCATATATTTT.

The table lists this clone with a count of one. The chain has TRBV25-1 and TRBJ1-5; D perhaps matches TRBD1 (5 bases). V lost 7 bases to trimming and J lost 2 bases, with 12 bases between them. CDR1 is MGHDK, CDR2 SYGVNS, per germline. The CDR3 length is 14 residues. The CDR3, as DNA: TGTGCCAGCAACCCAGGGAAGGGCAATCAGCCCCAGCATTTT. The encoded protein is CASNPGKGNQPQHF.

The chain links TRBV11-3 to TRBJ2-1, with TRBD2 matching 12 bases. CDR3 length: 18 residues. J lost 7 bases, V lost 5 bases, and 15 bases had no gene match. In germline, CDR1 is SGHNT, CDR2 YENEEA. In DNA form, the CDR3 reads TGTGCCAGCAGCAGAGCCGGGCTAGCGGGGGGGCCAGAGAATGAGCAGTTCTTC. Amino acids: CASSRAGLAGGPENEQFF.

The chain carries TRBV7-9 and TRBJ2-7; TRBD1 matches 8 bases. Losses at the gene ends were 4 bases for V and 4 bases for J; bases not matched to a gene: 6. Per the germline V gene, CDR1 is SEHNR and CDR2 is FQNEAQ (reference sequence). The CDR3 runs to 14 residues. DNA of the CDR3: TGTGCCAGCAGCTCCGGGACAGGTCGTTACGAGCAGTACTTC. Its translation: CASSSGTGRYEQYF.

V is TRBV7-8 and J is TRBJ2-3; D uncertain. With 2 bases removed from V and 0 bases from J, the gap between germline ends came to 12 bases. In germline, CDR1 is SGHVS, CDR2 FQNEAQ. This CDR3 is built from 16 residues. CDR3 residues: CASSLFARTSTDTQYF. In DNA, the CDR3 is TGTGCCAGCAGCTTATTCGCTAGAACTAGCACAGATACGCAGTATTTT. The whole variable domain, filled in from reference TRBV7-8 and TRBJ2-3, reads GAGVSQSPRYKVAKRGQDVALRCDPISGHVSLFWYQQALGQGPEFLTYFQNEAQLDKSGLPSDRFFAERPEGSVSTLKIQRTQQEDSAVYLCASSLFARTSTDTQYFGPGTRLTVL.

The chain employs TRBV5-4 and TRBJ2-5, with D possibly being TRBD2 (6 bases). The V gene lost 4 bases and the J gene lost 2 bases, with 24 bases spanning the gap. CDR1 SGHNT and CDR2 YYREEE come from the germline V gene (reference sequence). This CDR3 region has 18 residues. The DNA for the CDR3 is TGTGCCAGCAGCCCCCCTAGCGCCCTACTAAAGGGGCAAGAGACCCAGTACTTC. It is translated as CASSPPSALLKGQETQYF.

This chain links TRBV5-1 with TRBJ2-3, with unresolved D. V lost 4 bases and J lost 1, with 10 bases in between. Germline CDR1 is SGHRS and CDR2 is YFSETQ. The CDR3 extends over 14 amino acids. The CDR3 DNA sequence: TGCGCCAGCAGCGCCGCCGAGGGCACAGATACGCAGTATTTT. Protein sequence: CASSAAEGTDTQYF.

CDR3 DNA sequence: TGTGCCAGCGGCCCAAAATCCTCCAGGGGCAACACTGAAGCTTTCTTT. Translated, it gives CASGPKSSRGNTEAFF. The V and J genes are TRBV18 and TRBJ1-1, with D tentatively TRBD1 (6 bases). The V end was cut by 8 bases, the J end by 2 bases, with 21 bases between. This CDR3 spans 16 amino acids. Per germline, CDR1 KGHSH and CDR2 LQKENI.

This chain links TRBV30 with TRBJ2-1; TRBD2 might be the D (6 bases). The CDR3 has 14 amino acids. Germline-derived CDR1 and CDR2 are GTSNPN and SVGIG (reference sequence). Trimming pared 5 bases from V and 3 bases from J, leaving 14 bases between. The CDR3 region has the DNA TGTGCCTGGGCCCCAGGGAGGAACTACAATGAGCAGTTCTTC. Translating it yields CAWAPGRNYNEQFF.

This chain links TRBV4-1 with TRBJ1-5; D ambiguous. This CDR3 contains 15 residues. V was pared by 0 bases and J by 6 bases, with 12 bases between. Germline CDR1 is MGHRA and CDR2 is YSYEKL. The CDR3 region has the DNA TGCGCCAGCAGCCAAGATGAGAGGGTTGGTCAGCCCCAGCATTTT. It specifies CASSQDERVGQPQHF.

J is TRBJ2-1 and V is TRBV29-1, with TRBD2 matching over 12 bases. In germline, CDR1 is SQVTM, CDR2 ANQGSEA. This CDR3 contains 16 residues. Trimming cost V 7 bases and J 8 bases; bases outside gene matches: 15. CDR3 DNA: TGCAGCGCCCCCGAGCCCCTAGCGGGGGGGCCCCATGAGCAGTTCTTC. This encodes CSAPEPLAGGPHEQFF.

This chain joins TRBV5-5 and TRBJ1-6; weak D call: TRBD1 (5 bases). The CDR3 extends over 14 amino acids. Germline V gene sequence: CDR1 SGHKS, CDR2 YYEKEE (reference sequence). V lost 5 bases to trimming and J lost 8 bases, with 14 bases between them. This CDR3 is CASRIGGADSPLHF. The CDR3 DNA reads TGTGCCAGCAGGATCGGGGGAGCGGATTCACCCCTCCACTTT.

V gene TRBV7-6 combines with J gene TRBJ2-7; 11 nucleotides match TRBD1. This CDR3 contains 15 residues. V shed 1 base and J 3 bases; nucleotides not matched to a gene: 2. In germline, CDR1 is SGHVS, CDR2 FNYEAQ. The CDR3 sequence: CASSLEGTGGYEQYF. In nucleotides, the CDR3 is TGTGCCAGCAGCTTAGAGGGGACAGGGGGCTACGAGCAGTACTTC.

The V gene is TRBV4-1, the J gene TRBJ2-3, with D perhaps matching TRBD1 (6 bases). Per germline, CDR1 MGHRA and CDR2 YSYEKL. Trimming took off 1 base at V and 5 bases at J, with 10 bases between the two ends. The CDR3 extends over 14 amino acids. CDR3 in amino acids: CASSQVGGLDTQYF. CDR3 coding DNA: TGCGCCAGCAGCCAAGTAGGGGGATTAGATACGCAGTATTTT.

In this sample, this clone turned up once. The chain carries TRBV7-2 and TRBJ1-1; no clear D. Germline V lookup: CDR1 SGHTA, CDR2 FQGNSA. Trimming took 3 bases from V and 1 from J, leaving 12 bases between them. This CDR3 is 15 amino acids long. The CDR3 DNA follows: TGTGCCAGCAGCTTGGACTTAGGACCGAACACTGAAGCTTTCTTT. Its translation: CASSLDLGPNTEAFF.

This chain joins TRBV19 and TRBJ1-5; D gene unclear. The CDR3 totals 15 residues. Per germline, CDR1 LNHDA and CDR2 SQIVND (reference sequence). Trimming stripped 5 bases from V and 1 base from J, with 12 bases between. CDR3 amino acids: CASSGQIASNQPQHF. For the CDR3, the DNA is TGTGCCAGTAGTGGCCAGATAGCGAGCAATCAGCCCCAGCATTTT.

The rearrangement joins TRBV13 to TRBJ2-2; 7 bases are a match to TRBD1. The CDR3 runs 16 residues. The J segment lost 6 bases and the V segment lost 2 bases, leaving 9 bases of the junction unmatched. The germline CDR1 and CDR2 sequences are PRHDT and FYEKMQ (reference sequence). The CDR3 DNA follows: TGTGCCAGCAGCTTAAGGGTCGGGACAGCACCCGGGGAGCTGTTTTTT. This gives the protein CASSLRVGTAPGELFF.

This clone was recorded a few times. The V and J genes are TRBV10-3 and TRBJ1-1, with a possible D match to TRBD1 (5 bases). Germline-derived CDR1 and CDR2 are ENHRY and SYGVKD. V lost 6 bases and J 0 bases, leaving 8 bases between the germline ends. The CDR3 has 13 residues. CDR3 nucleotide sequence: TGTGCCATCAGGGCGGGGGTGAACACTGAAGCTTTCTTT. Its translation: CAIRAGVNTEAFF.

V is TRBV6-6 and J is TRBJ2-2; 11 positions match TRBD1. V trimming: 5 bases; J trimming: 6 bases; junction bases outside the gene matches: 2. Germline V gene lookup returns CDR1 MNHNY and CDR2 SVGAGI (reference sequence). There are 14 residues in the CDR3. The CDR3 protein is CASSRDRGAGELFF. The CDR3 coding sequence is TGTGCCAGCAGTCGGGACAGGGGGGCCGGGGAGCTGTTTTTT.